These 29 T cell receptor beta chains were all obtained from the same sample, sequenced in a study of blood T cell repertoires in COVID-19. Profiled with immunoSEQ multiplex PCR; TCRdb holds only in-frame clones, not every one. Of a few hundred thousand clones listed, over 85% are singletons. The specimen sequenced was PBMCs or T cells enriched from blood (not recorded which). The origin of the receptors is a woman aged 30 to 39 who had recovered from COVID-19.

The chain employs TRBV5-6 and TRBJ2-7; no clear D gene. Trimming took 0 bases from V and 3 from J, leaving 13 bases between them. The CDR3 loop spans 15 amino acids. Germline lookup yields CDR1 SGHDT and CDR2 YYEEEE. The CDR3 here is CASSLAGSPGYEQYF. For the CDR3, the DNA is TGTGCCAGCAGCTTGGCCGGGTCCCCTGGCTACGAGCAGTACTTC.

The chain uses TRBV9 and TRBJ2-7; TRBD1 agrees at 8 bases. The CDR3 runs to 15 residues. After removal of 4 bases from V and 4 bases from J, the junction contained 10 bases not matched to a gene. From germline, CDR1 is SGDLS and CDR2 YYNGEE. The CDR3 is CASSPSQGVGYEQYF. For the CDR3, the DNA is TGTGCCAGCAGCCCTTCACAGGGGGTAGGGTACGAGCAGTACTTC.

As for this clone: The sample carries other DNA sequences with the same CDR3. The chain is built from TRBV5-1 and TRBJ2-1; 12 bases are shared with TRBD2. Germline V gene data show CDR1 as SGHRS and CDR2 as YFSETQ. V shed 0 bases and J 7 bases; nucleotides not matched to a gene: 2. The CDR3 has 15 amino acids. CDR3 sequence reads: CASSLGLAGVNEQFF. Written as DNA, the CDR3 is TGCGCCAGCAGCTTGGGACTAGCGGGAGTAAATGAGCAGTTCTTC.

The chain uses TRBV7-2 and TRBJ2-7; 12 bases line up with TRBD2. The ends lost 1 base at V and 4 bases at J; junction bases unmatched: 5. The germline gives CDR1 SGHTA, CDR2 FQGNSA. The CDR3 is 16 amino acids. The CDR3 DNA reads TGTGCCAGCAGCTTAGATTGGACTAGCGGGGTATACGAGCAGTACTTC. Its translation: CASSLDWTSGVYEQYF.

V and J are TRBV24-1 and TRBJ1-6; possibly TRBD1 for D (6 bases). V shed 4 bases and J shed 12 bases, with 21 bases lying between them. CDR3 length equals 16 residues. The V gene's germline CDR1 is KGHDR and CDR2 SFDVKD. The chain's CDR3 is CATSDSGAGASGPLHF. The DNA for the CDR3 is TGTGCCACCAGTGACTCAGGGGCAGGGGCCTCTGGACCCCTCCACTTT.

This clone was found a few times. This chain connects TRBV5-1 to TRBJ2-7; TRBD1 agrees at 11 bases. Germline trimming cut 4 bases from V and 5 bases from J; bases unmatched to any gene: 14. The CDR3 spans 17 residues. CDR1 is SGHRS, CDR2 YFSETQ, per germline. CDR3 protein: CASSITRDRGGHNEQYF. The DNA for the CDR3 is TGCGCCAGCAGCATCACCCGGGACAGGGGGGGACACAACGAGCAGTACTTC.

This clone has only one observation. This chain joins TRBV4-3 and TRBJ2-4; 8 bases are shared with TRBD1. Germline V lookup: CDR1 LGHNA, CDR2 YSLEER. CDR3 length equals 15 residues. The V segment lost 6 bases and the J segment 6 bases; nucleotides outside the gene matches: 10. The CDR3 sequence: CASSLGRDRRNIQYF. CDR3 nucleotides: TGCGCCAGCAGTCTCGGAAGGGACAGGAGAAACATTCAGTACTTC.

In its sample, this clone was seen a few times. The rearrangement links TRBV11-2 to TRBJ1-1; D perhaps matches TRBD1 (5 bases). CDR1 is SGHAT, CDR2 FQNNGV, per germline. Deletions cut 1 base from V and 4 bases from J, with 13 bases between. The CDR3 loop spans 15 amino acids. The CDR3 coding sequence is TGTGCCAGCAGCTTAGTGCCCACAGGCCCCACTGAAGCTTTCTTT. Protein sequence: CASSLVPTGPTEAFF. Together with reference TRBV11-2 and TRBJ1-1, the CDR3 gives the full variable domain: EAGVAQSPRYKIIEKRQSVAFWCNPISGHATLYWYQQILGQGPKLLIQFQNNGVVDDSQLPKDRFSAERLKGVDSTLKIQPAKLEDSAVYLCASSLVPTGPTEAFFGQGTRLTVV.

Note on this clone: The sample contains more than one DNA sequence encoding this CDR3. The chain links TRBV30 to TRBJ1-5; 7 bases are shared with TRBD1. The junction had 4 bases not matched to a gene; V was cut back by 2 bases and J by 3 bases. This CDR3 is built from 14 residues. CDR1 and CDR2 (germline): GTSNPN, SVGIG (reference sequence). CDR3 DNA: TGTGCCTGGAGTTTGGGACAGCCCAATCAGCCCCAGCATTTT. Protein product: CAWSLGQPNQPQHF.

V and J are TRBV6-2 or TRBV6-3 and TRBJ1-2; 9 positions match TRBD1. V lost 5 bases to trimming and J lost 4 bases; unmatched junction nucleotides: 11. Germline V CDR1 and CDR2: MNHEY, SVGEGT. The CDR3 contains 16 residues. CDR3 sequence (DNA): TGTGCCAGCAGTCGGGACAGGGTTCCCGGCGGCTATGGCTACACCTTC. Encoded protein: CASSRDRVPGGYGYTF.

The V gene is TRBV9, the J gene TRBJ2-1; D gene uncertain. CDR1 and CDR2 (germline): SGDLS, YYNGEE. With 0 bases removed from V and 6 bases from J, the gap between germline ends came to 22 bases. There are 18 residues in the CDR3. The CDR3 nucleotides are TGTGCCAGCAGCGTAGCTACGGCGGTCCCCACTCTCGGCAATGAGCAGTTCTTC. It codes for CASSVATAVPTLGNEQFF. The variable domain in full, with the rest retrieved from reference TRBV9 and TRBJ2-1, is DSGVTQTPKHLITATGQRVTLRCSPRSGDLSVYWYQQSLDQGLQFLIQYYNGEERAKGNILERFSAQQFPDLHSELNLSSLELGDSALYFCASSVATAVPTLGNEQFFGPGTRLTVL.

The chain combines TRBV2 with TRBJ1-2; 8 positions match TRBD1. The CDR3 has 15 residues. Germline values: CDR1 SNHLY, CDR2 FYNNEI. V lost 6 bases to trimming and J lost 1 base; unmatched junction nucleotides: 7. This CDR3 is CASRDRDRLNYGYTF. The CDR3 DNA follows: TGTGCCAGCAGGGATCGGGACAGGCTTAACTATGGCTACACCTTC.

The chain uses TRBV19 and TRBJ2-3; a possible D gene is TRBD1 (6 bases). Per germline, CDR1 LNHDA and CDR2 SQIVND (reference sequence). The V end lost 5 bases, the J end lost 4 bases, and 13 bases lay between the germline ends. The CDR3 is 14 amino acids. CDR3 sequence (DNA): TGTGCCAGTAGTCCAGGGGTTATCGCAGATACGCAGTATTTT. Translation: CASSPGVIADTQYF.

To note about this clone: It is unclear where the CDR3 begins or ends on the DNA, so no DNA is shown, and the CDR3 is as TCRdb lists it. The chain couples TRBV12-3 or TRBV12-4 to TRBJ2-7; the D call of TRBD2 is as the table states it, not checked on the DNA. The CDR3 length equals 13 residues, ends included. CDR3 region: CASSTSGRGEQYF.

This chain links TRBV7-8 with TRBJ2-7; TRBD1 aligns across 8 bases. The CDR3 runs to 15 residues. Germline V gives CDR1 SGHVS, CDR2 FQNEAQ. Trimming took 1 base from V and 5 from J; bases not matched to a gene: 7. The CDR3 spells CASSLGQGTSNEQYF. DNA of the CDR3: TGTGCCAGCAGCTTAGGACAGGGGACGTCCAACGAGCAGTACTTC.

CDR3 loop: CASSFNPSGYEQYF. The CDR3 DNA sequence: TGTGCCAGCAGTTTCAACCCCTCAGGTTACGAGCAGTACTTC. This rearrangement joins TRBV27 to TRBJ2-7, with D hard to call. Germline V CDR1 and CDR2: MNHEY, SMNVEV (reference sequence). There are 14 residues in the CDR3. The germline V and J ends were trimmed by 3 bases and 4 bases, with 13 bases remaining between them.

This sequence joins TRBV19 and TRBJ1-5, with D unresolved. Germline V gene lookup returns CDR1 LNHDA and CDR2 SQIVND (reference sequence). The CDR3 extends over 15 amino acids. With 3 bases removed from V and 0 bases from J, the gap between germline ends came to 9 bases. The CDR3, as DNA: TGTGCCAGTAGTATGGTTCGCGATAGCAATCAGCCCCAGCATTTT. It codes for CASSMVRDSNQPQHF.

This chain links TRBV15 with TRBJ2-3, with a possible D match to TRBD2 (5 bases). From germline, CDR1 is LNHNV and CDR2 YYDKDF (reference sequence). The CDR3 has 15 amino acids. With 1 base removed from V and 6 bases from J, the gap between germline ends came to 14 bases. The CDR3 spells CATSRGNTRRDTQYF. The CDR3 nucleotides are TGTGCCACCAGCAGAGGGAATACTAGGAGGGATACGCAGTATTTT.

The genes are TRBV5-5 and TRBJ1-6; TRBD1 matches 10 bases. The V and J ends lost 2 bases and 0 bases, in that order; junction bases with no gene match: 2. Germline CDR1 reads SGHKS; CDR2 reads YYEKEE (reference sequence). The CDR3 loop spans 17 amino acids. In DNA, the CDR3 is TGTGCCAGCAGCTTTGGACAGGGGGGCTCCTATAATTCACCCCTCCACTTT. As protein: CASSFGQGGSYNSPLHF. The full variable domain, with the rest looked up from reference TRBV5-5 and TRBJ1-6, is DAGVTQSPTHLIKTRGQQVTLRCSPISGHKSVSWYQQVLGQGPQFIFQYYEKEERGRGNFPDRFSARQFPNYSSELNVNALLLGDSALYLCASSFGQGGSYNSPLHFGNGTRLTVT.

This chain links TRBV15 with TRBJ2-7; 9 bases are shared with TRBD1. Germline V lookup: CDR1 LNHNV, CDR2 YYDKDF (reference sequence). Trimming removed 4 bases from V and 4 bases from J; junction bases left unmatched: 8. The CDR3 spans 15 residues. The CDR3 sequence: CATSKGGQGLYEQYF. The CDR3 coding sequence is TGTGCCACCAGCAAGGGGGGACAGGGTCTGTACGAGCAGTACTTC.

This clone was seen a few times. This chain links TRBV28 with TRBJ1-2, with a possible D match to TRBD1 (6 bases). CDR3 length: 11 residues. V shed 5 bases and J shed 6 bases, with 7 bases lying between them. Germline assignment: CDR1 MDHEN and CDR2 SYDVKM. CDR3 loop: CASSPGDGYTF. The CDR3 DNA sequence: TGTGCCAGCAGTCCAGGGGATGGCTACACCTTC.

The chain has TRBV19 and TRBJ1-2, with D possibly TRBD1 on 6 matching bases. The length of the CDR3 is 13 residues. Trimming took 5 bases from V and 4 from J, leaving 11 bases between them. The germline CDR1 and CDR2 sequences are LNHDA and SQIVND (reference sequence). CDR3 sequence: CASSWGTPYGYTF. The DNA of the CDR3 is TGTGCCAGTAGTTGGGGGACACCCTATGGCTACACCTTC.

The DNA of the CDR3 is TGTGCCAGCAGCTTATCGGGCAGGGGGCTCCGCTACGAGCAGTACTTC. Encoded protein: CASSLSGRGLRYEQYF. This chain uses TRBV7-2 with TRBJ2-7; 8 bases are shared with TRBD1. There are 16 residues in the CDR3. Germline V gene sequence: CDR1 SGHTA, CDR2 FQGNSA. The V and J ends lost 2 bases and 3 bases, in that order; junction bases with no gene match: 9. Full variable domain (rest looked up from reference TRBV7-2 and TRBJ2-7): GAGVSQSPSNKVTEKGKDVELRCDPISGHTALYWYRQSLGQGLEFLIYFQGNSAPDKSGLPSDRFSAERTGGSVSTLTIQRTQQEDSAVYLCASSLSGRGLRYEQYFGPGTRLTVT.

In the case of this clone: Other DNA sequences in this specimen translate into the identical CDR3. The genes are TRBV5-1 and TRBJ1-1; a possible D gene is TRBD1 (6 bases). This CDR3 comprises 14 residues. Germline CDR1 reads SGHRS; CDR2 reads YFSETQ. V was trimmed by 6 bases and J by 1 base, leaving 13 bases between them. CDR3 protein: CASTFGQKNTEAFF. The CDR3 DNA reads as TGCGCCAGCACCTTCGGACAGAAGAACACTGAAGCTTTCTTT.

The rearrangement links TRBV10-3 to TRBJ1-2; TRBD1 matches at 11 bases. The germline gives CDR1 ENHRY, CDR2 SYGVKD. Trimming took 7 bases from V and 8 from J; bases not matched to a gene: 6. This CDR3 is built from 13 residues. This chain's CDR3 is CAINRDRGNGYTF. DNA for the CDR3: TGTGCCATCAACCGGGACAGGGGGAACGGCTACACCTTC.

This clone was detected only once. The chain employs TRBV4-1 and TRBJ1-4; perhaps TRBD1 as D (5 bases). V lost 4 bases and J 5 bases, leaving 14 bases between the germline ends. The CDR3 contains 15 residues. CDR1 is MGHRA and CDR2 is YSYEKL in the germline V gene. CDR3: CASSPQTVGNEKLFF. DNA for the CDR3: TGCGCCAGCAGCCCCCAGACAGTGGGGAATGAAAAACTGTTTTTT.

As for this clone: This specimen includes other DNA sequences encoding the same CDR3. The chain recombines TRBV28 with TRBJ1-5; D gene ambiguous. The CDR3 extends over 14 amino acids. The V gene's germline CDR1 is MDHEN and CDR2 SYDVKM. Trimming took off 4 bases at V and 0 bases at J, with 7 bases between the two ends. DNA for the CDR3: TGTGCCAGCAGTTCCCCCGGTAGCAATCAGCCCCAGCATTTT. This gives the protein CASSSPGSNQPQHF.

This sequence joins TRBV29-1 and TRBJ1-1; the match to TRBD1 covers 8 bases. J was trimmed by 8 bases and V by 2 bases; bases with no gene match: 4. CDR3 length: 12 amino acids. Looked up from germline, CDR1 is SQVTM and CDR2 is ANQGSEA. Written as DNA, the CDR3 is TGCAGCGTTGAATCCGGGACAGGCGAAGCTTTCTTT. It specifies CSVESGTGEAFF. Filled out from reference TRBV29-1 and TRBJ1-1, the complete variable domain reads SAVISQKPSRDICQRGTSLTIQCQVDSQVTMMFWYRQQPGQSLTLIATANQGSEATYESGFVIDKFPISRPNLTFSTLTVSNMSPEDSSIYLCSVESGTGEAFFGQGTRLTVV.

V is TRBV2 and J is TRBJ2-2, with unresolved D. The CDR3 has 14 amino acids. Trimming stripped 4 bases from V and 5 bases from J, with 11 bases between. Germline V gene data show CDR1 as SNHLY and CDR2 as FYNNEI. The CDR3 loop is CASSVQISTGELFF. DNA of the CDR3: TGTGCCAGCAGTGTTCAGATTTCTACCGGGGAGCTGTTTTTT. Full variable domain (rest looked up from reference TRBV2 and TRBJ2-2): EPEVTQTPSHQVTQMGQEVILRCVPISNHLYFYWYRQILGQKVEFLVSFYNNEISEKSEIFDDQFSVERPDGSNFTLKIRSTKLEDSAMYFCASSVQISTGELFFGEGSRLTVL.